This TCR beta chain was identified in a study of regulatory T cells in long-lasting Graves disease. Noted time point: newly diagnosed GD, antithyroid drugs for less than 3 months. The TCR library was made from RNA that had been extracted from PBMCs in TRIzol. This clonotype was seen a few times. According to the study, TCR beta libraries were built with iRepertoire HTBI primers and CDR3-region Arm-PCR. From the multiplex PCR reads, TCRdb called clonotypes with MiXCR, one entry per CDR3 protein. Here the sample spans under 700,000 distinct CDR3 sequences, roughly 15% being singletons. This CDR3 has 14 amino acids. Trimming shortened V by 1 base and J by 0 bases, and 5 bases separated the two germline ends. Germline CDR1 reads SGHTA; CDR2 reads FQGNSA. This sample was also put to use in a study of T cells in Graves' hyperthyroidism and ophthalmopathy.

This clonotype was sampled from a woman aged 35-60 years with Graves disease. The sample was peripheral blood mononuclear cells (PBMCs), taken at new diagnosis, from a patient treated with antithyroid drugs. The chain recombines TRBV7-2 with TRBJ2-3, with unresolved D. CDR3 bases: TGTGCCAGCAGCTTAGTTCATAGCACAGATACGCAGTATTTT. Its translation: CASSLVHSTDTQYF. The complete variable domain, with remaining parts taken from reference TRBV7-2 and TRBJ2-3, reads GAGVSQSPSNKVTEKGKDVELRCDPISGHTALYWYRQSLGQGLEFLIYFQGNSAPDKSGLPSDRFSAERTGGSVSTLTIQRTQQEDSAVYLCASSLVHSTDTQYFGPGTRLTVL.